This paragraph reports one T cell receptor beta chain. Its antigen is as yet unknown. This CDR3 is built from 14 residues. V was shortened by 5 bases and J by 1 base, with 14 bases between the two germline ends. Germline CDR1 is SQVTM and CDR2 is ANQGSEA. This sample was included in a study of CD8+ T cells in alopecia areata. Study results and limitations: It was lesional scalp, especially alopecia totalis/universalis, that showed higher clonality than normal scalp.

Following extraction, RNA underwent reverse transcription to cDNA, which served as the sequencing template. The protocol was immunoSEQ multiplex PCR, while the TCRdb copy is restricted to in-frame clones and leaves out a portion. The table includes about 120,000 clones, 47% detected once. Input material: NKG2D-low CD8+ T cells sorted from blood. This chain links TRBV29-1 with TRBJ2-5, with D maybe TRBD2 (5 bases). This receptor was taken from a human donor with alopecia areata. The CDR3 protein is CSVLASRFQETQYF. Written as DNA, the CDR3 is TGCAGCGTTCTGGCTAGCCGTTTCCAAGAGACCCAGTACTTC.